A single sample is the source of the 21 T cell receptor beta chains below, sequenced in a study of patients and donors after allogeneic stem cell transplantation. TCRdb passed the RT-PCR reads through MiXCR, listing each CDR3 protein once. Among about 960,000 distinct CDR3 sequences listed, 15% to 20% were seen once. The sequencing input was blood, either unsorted or a sorted T cell fraction (not recorded which). All receptors come from a human donor who was either an allogeneic HSCT recipient or a stem cell or donor lymphocyte infusion donor (not recorded which). It is not recorded whose cells these are; they may come from a transplant donor.

In this sample, this clonotype turned up a few times. The genes are TRBV19 and TRBJ2-2; TRBD2 is a possible D gene (5 bases). V was cut by 8 bases and J by 7 bases, with 17 bases left in between. Germline CDR1 reads LNHDA; CDR2 reads SQIVND (reference sequence). This CDR3 is built from 14 residues. The CDR3 DNA follows: TGTGCCAGTTCTGCGGGTCGGTTTGGCGGGGAGCTGTTTTTT. Translation: CASSAGRFGGELFF.

This clonotype occurred a few times. The chain couples TRBV20-1 to TRBJ2-2; D gene uncertain. CDR3 length: 13 residues. Trimming stripped 3 bases from V and 5 bases from J, with 10 bases between. CDR1 is DFQATT and CDR2 is SNEGSKA in the germline V gene (reference sequence). CDR3 sequence: CSARIPRTGELFF. The CDR3 DNA reads TGCAGTGCTAGGATACCAAGAACCGGGGAGCTGTTTTTT.

J is TRBJ1-6 and V is TRBV7-3, with 8 bases aligning to TRBD1. The CDR3 totals 15 residues. Germline V lookup: CDR1 SGHTA, CDR2 FQGTGA. Trimming removed 1 base from V and 9 bases from J; junction bases left unmatched: 5. The CDR3 protein is CASSLNPGQGSPLHF. In nucleotides, the CDR3 is TGTGCCAGCAGCTTAAACCCCGGACAGGGTTCACCCCTCCACTTT.

This clonotype came up a few times. The chain recombines TRBV6-2 or TRBV6-3 with TRBJ2-1; the match to TRBD1 covers 7 bases. The CDR3 sequence is 13 residues long. The germline V gene has CDR1 MNHEY and CDR2 SVGEGT. The ends lost 8 bases at V and 5 bases at J; junction bases unmatched: 6. The CDR3 is CASCQGVHNEQFF. The CDR3 nucleotides read TGTGCCAGCTGCCAGGGGGTCCACAATGAGCAGTTCTTC.

This clonotype came up a few times. The genes are TRBV5-1 and TRBJ1-5; tentatively, D is TRBD1 (6 bases). The CDR3 totals 15 residues. Germline V gene data show CDR1 as SGHRS and CDR2 as YFSETQ. The ends were cut back, 3 bases at V and 6 bases at J, with 16 bases in the middle. The CDR3 bases are TGCGCCAGCAGCTCGGGGGGCGCGAAAGGTCAGCCCCAGCATTTT. Its translation: CASSSGGAKGQPQHF.

The chain recombines TRBV4-1 with TRBJ2-7; no definite D call. The ends were cut back, 3 bases at V and 2 bases at J, with 8 bases in the middle. The CDR3 contains 13 residues. Looked up from germline, CDR1 is MGHRA and CDR2 is YSYEKL. CDR3 sequence reads: CASSHSVAYEQYF. In nucleotides, the CDR3 is TGCGCCAGCAGCCACTCTGTCGCCTACGAGCAGTACTTC.

This clonotype came up many times. The chain employs TRBV12-3 or TRBV12-4 and TRBJ1-1; 7 nucleotides align to TRBD1. There are 15 residues in the CDR3. J was trimmed by 1 base and V by 0 bases; bases with no gene match: 2. The CDR3 DNA follows: TGTGCCAGCAGTTTAGCACAGGGGCCGAACACTGAAGCTTTCTTT. This translates into CASSLAQGPNTEAFF.

This clonotype was seen only a few times. This sequence joins TRBV11-1 and TRBJ2-1, with 10 nucleotides matching TRBD2. V gave up 2 bases and J gave up 2 bases; unmatched junction bases: 12. Germline CDR1 SGHAT, CDR2 FQDESV (reference sequence). CDR3 length: 19 amino acids. In DNA, the CDR3 is TGTGCCAGCAGCTTATCAGTGGACTCACTAGCGGGGACCTACAATGAGCAGTTCTTC. It is translated as CASSLSVDSLAGTYNEQFF.

The V call is TRBV14, the J call TRBJ2-1, with 7 bases matching TRBD1. CDR3 length: 13 residues. Germline V gives CDR1 SGHDN, CDR2 FVKESK. J lost 16 bases, V lost 1 base, and 10 bases had no gene match. CDR3 in DNA: TGTGCCAGCAGCCAAGCTACCCCGGGACAGTTCTTCTTC. Translating gives CASSQATPGQFFF.

In its sample, this clonotype was seen many times. The chain links TRBV10-3 to TRBJ2-5; 8 nucleotides agree with TRBD1. The CDR3 extends over 14 amino acids. The V and J ends lost 6 bases and 3 bases, in that order; junction bases with no gene match: 6. Germline V gene sequence: CDR1 ENHRY, CDR2 SYGVKD. CDR3 in amino acids: CAISEGTGEETQYF. The CDR3 DNA sequence: TGTGCCATCAGCGAAGGGACAGGAGAAGAGACCCAGTACTTC.

This clonotype was recorded many times. CDR3 amino acids: CASSFRPDNYGYTF. The CDR3 DNA is TGTGCCAGCAGTTTTCGGCCGGATAACTATGGCTACACCTTC. The chain is built from TRBV12-3 or TRBV12-4 and TRBJ1-2; D is unresolved. V was cut by 3 bases and J by 1 base, with 9 bases left in between. This CDR3 has 14 amino acids.

The sample holds many counts of this clonotype. V and J are TRBV20-1 and TRBJ2-1; TRBD2 matches 10 bases. The CDR3 has 14 residues. In germline, CDR1 is DFQATT, CDR2 SNEGSKA (reference sequence). V was pared by 3 bases and J by 7 bases, with 6 bases of the junction left unmatched. CDR3 amino acids: CSASSSGSWNEQFF. Here the CDR3 DNA reads TGCAGTGCTAGCTCTAGCGGGAGTTGGAATGAGCAGTTCTTC.

This clonotype was detected once. The CDR3 reads CASTPPRDRGSDEQFF. In DNA, the CDR3 is TGTGCCAGCACACCCCCCCGGGACAGGGGGTCGGATGAGCAGTTCTTC. The J gene is TRBJ2-1, the V gene TRBV6-2 or TRBV6-3; 11 positions match TRBD1. After removal of 7 bases from V and 8 bases from J, the junction contained 13 bases not matched to a gene. The germline V gene has CDR1 MNHEY and CDR2 SVGEGT. There are 16 residues in the CDR3.

V and J are TRBV5-1 and TRBJ2-5, with D possibly matching TRBD2 (5 bases). Germline assignment: CDR1 SGHRS and CDR2 YFSETQ. This CDR3 is built from 12 residues. Trimming stripped 3 bases from V and 3 bases from J, with 6 bases between. Written as DNA, the CDR3 is TGCGCCAGCAGCTACGGGGAAGAGACCCAGTACTTC. It codes for CASSYGEETQYF.

V and J are TRBV20-1 and TRBJ1-6; TRBD1 matches at 7 bases. There are 13 residues in the CDR3. Germline V gene sequence: CDR1 DFQATT, CDR2 SNEGSKA (reference sequence). V dropped 6 bases and J dropped 6; count of bases not matched to a gene: 5. The CDR3: CSAQGLGNSPLHF. The CDR3 coding sequence is TGCAGTGCACAGGGGTTGGGTAATTCACCCCTCCACTTT.

The chain recombines TRBV25-1 with TRBJ2-7; tentative D call: TRBD2 (6 bases). There are 14 residues in the CDR3. Germline CDR1 and CDR2: MGHDK and SYGVNS. V lost 6 bases and J 1 base, leaving 13 bases between the germline ends. The CDR3 DNA follows: TGTGCCAGCAGGCCGGAGGGCAAGTCCTACGAGCAGTACTTC. Amino acid sequence: CASRPEGKSYEQYF.

Concerning this clonotype itself: At one end the junction does not follow the germline gene, possibly because of a read error. The rearrangement uses TRBV12-3 or TRBV12-4 and TRBJ2-7; D perhaps matches TRBD2 (5 bases). There are 16 residues in the CDR3. The CDR3 nucleotides are TGTGCCGGCAGTCCCCGCCGTGGGAGCTCGCTCTACGAGCAGTACTTC. Residues: CAGSPRRGSSLYEQYF.

The gene calls are TRBV29-1 and TRBJ1-1; 11 bases map to TRBD1. This CDR3 comprises 14 residues. CDR1 is SQVTM and CDR2 is ANQGSEA in the germline V gene. Unmatched junction bases numbered 9, after V lost 6 bases and J lost 6 bases. This CDR3 reads CSVAPGQGASEAFF. CDR3 DNA sequence: TGCAGCGTCGCCCCCGGACAGGGGGCGTCTGAAGCTTTCTTT.

In this sample, this clonotype turned up a few times. The chain employs TRBV7-9 and TRBJ2-2; 9 bases agree with TRBD1. Germline V gene lookup returns CDR1 SEHNR and CDR2 FQNEAQ (reference sequence). The ends lost 7 bases at V and 7 bases at J; junction bases unmatched: 13. The CDR3 extends over 16 amino acids. The CDR3 region is CASIKERTGALGELFF. CDR3 DNA: TGTGCCAGCATCAAAGAACGGACAGGGGCTCTCGGGGAGCTGTTTTTT.

This clonotype was seen only a few times. The chain carries TRBV10-3 and TRBJ2-3, with 7 bases identical to TRBD1. The CDR3 contains 16 residues. The germline V gene has CDR1 ENHRY and CDR2 SYGVKD. J was trimmed by 0 bases and V by 6 bases; bases with no gene match: 9. The CDR3 bases are TGTGCCATCAGGCTTACCGGGACAGAAAGCACAGATACGCAGTATTTT. Translation: CAIRLTGTESTDTQYF.

This clonotype was counted ten times or more. This chain connects TRBV12-3 or TRBV12-4 to TRBJ2-1, with 10 bases aligning to TRBD2. The J segment lost 7 bases and the V segment lost 5 bases, leaving 8 bases of the junction unmatched. The length of the CDR3 is 15 residues. CDR3 coding DNA: TGTGCCAGCAGTCAAACTAGCGGGAAGAGGAATGAGCAGTTCTTC. Amino acid sequence: CASSQTSGKRNEQFF.